These T cell receptor beta chains were read from a single sample in a study of blood T cell repertoires in COVID-19. Clones were sequenced by immunoSEQ multiplex PCR, and TCRdb holds only the in-frame ones, with some missing. The sample has more than 110,000 clones, under 90% seen once. Sequencing input: peripheral blood. The source of these receptors is a woman over 75 in a cohort sampled during active or convalescent COVID-19. The CDR3 runs from the conserved cysteine through the conserved F or W. A D gene is named only where the DNA matches it firmly. Clone size is given for some rows only: seen once, a few or many times, or a class if the clone is expanded.

v_gene	len	j_gene	abundance	d_gene	CDR3nt	CDR3aa
TRBV28	13	TRBJ1-5	-	-	TGTGCCAGCAGTTTCATGAGCAATCAGCCCCAGCATTTT	CASSFMSNQPQHF
TRBV6-5	15	TRBJ2-5	few	-	TGTGCCAGCAGTTACTCGTTCGCAGGAGGAGAGACCCAGTACTTC	CASSYSFAGGETQYF
TRBV2	15	TRBJ2-5	-	TRBD2	TGTGCCAGCAGTTCCTCGCGGGGGGAGCGGGAGACCCAGTACTTC	CASSSSRGERETQYF
TRBV6-5	12	TRBJ1-6	-	TRBD1	TGTGCCACCCGACAGGGTTATTCACCCCTCCACTTT	CATRQGYSPLHF
TRBV6-5	14	TRBJ1-1	-	TRBD1	TGTGCCAGCAGTTCCGGGACAGGGCTTTCTGAAGCTTTCTTT	CASSSGTGLSEAFF
TRBV3-1/TRBV3-2	14	TRBJ2-5	-	-	TGTGCCAGCAGCTCCTGGAGCGTTGGCGAGACCCAGTACTTC	CASSSWSVGETQYF
TRBV12-3/TRBV12-4	13	TRBJ1-2	-	TRBD1	TGTGCCAGCAGTCCACGACAGGGCTATGGCTACACCTTC	CASSPRQGYGYTF
TRBV6-1	13	TRBJ2-1	-	-	TGTGCCAGCAGTGAGACACCTTTGCATGAGCAGTTCTTC	CASSETPLHEQFF
TRBV9	15	TRBJ2-3	-	-	TGTGCCAGCAGCGACCGGGGGGCCTGGACAGATACGCAGTATTTT	CASSDRGAWTDTQYF
TRBV4-3	17	TRBJ1-2	-	TRBD1	TGCGCCAGCAGCCAAGATCTTGGGGCGCAGGGGGTAGATGGCTACACCTTC	CASSQDLGAQGVDGYTF
TRBV29-1	16	TRBJ2-2	-	TRBD2	TGCAGCGTTGAAGATCGGGCTAGCGGGGTCACCGGGGAGCTGTTTTTT	CSVEDRASGVTGELFF
TRBV19	18	TRBJ2-5	-	TRBD2	TGTGCCAGTAGTTTCTCGGGACTAGCGGGGGGCCGAATAGAGACCCAGTACTTC	CASSFSGLAGGRIETQYF
TRBV3-1/TRBV3-2	11	TRBJ2-7	few	TRBD2	TGTGCCAGTCGCACAGCCGGGACTAGCGGATTC	CASRTAGTSGF
TRBV6-5	14	TRBJ2-7	once	-	TGTGCCAGCAGTTACAAGACAATGGGTCACGAGCAGTACTTC	CASSYKTMGHEQYF
TRBV19	14	TRBJ1-6	once	-	TGTGCCAGTACCCGAGACAGGATTAATTCACCCCTCCACTTT	CASTRDRINSPLHF
TRBV3-1/TRBV3-2	21	TRBJ2-3	-	TRBD2	TGTGCCAGCAGCCAAGATTGGGTTTGGGCTAGCGGGGGGGAAAGCACAGATACGCAGTATTTT	CASSQDWVWASGGESTDTQYF
TRBV4-1	16	TRBJ2-3	-	TRBD2	TGCGCCAGCAGCCCGGGACTAGCGGGGGGGGCAGATACGCAGTATTTT	CASSPGLAGGADTQYF
TRBV7-2	16	TRBJ2-1	-	TRBD2	TGTGCCAGCAGCTTAGAAGGGACTAGTTCCTACAATGAGCAGTTCTTC	CASSLEGTSSYNEQFF
TRBV7-3	9	TRBJ2-3	once	-	TGTGCCTCCCTGGATACGCAGTATTTT	CASLDTQYF
TRBV27	17	TRBJ2-4	once	-	TGTGCCAGCAGTCGAGGGTACGGGGTCGAGGGGGTAACGATTCAGTACTTC	CASSRGYGVEGVTIQYF
TRBV7-8	20	TRBJ2-3	-	TRBD2	TGTGCCAGCAGCGTAGGGCTAGCGGGGGGGCATTTCTTTAGCACAGATACGCAGTATTTT	CASSVGLAGGHFFSTDTQYF
TRBV6-5	13	TRBJ2-5	-	-	TGTGCCAGCAGTCTCGGGTGGCAAGAGACCCAGTACTTC	CASSLGWQETQYF
TRBV7-9	15	TRBJ1-4	-	-	TGTGCCAGCAGTCCTGGCAGGGCGTCTAATGAAAAACTGTTTTTT	CASSPGRASNEKLFF
TRBV5-1	14	TRBJ1-4	-	-	TGCGCCAGCAGCTTAACAGAAGTTAATGAAAAACTGTTTTTT	CASSLTEVNEKLFF
TRBV15	14	TRBJ2-3	-	-	TGTGCCACCAGCAGTATCCGGAGCACAGATACGCAGTATTTT	CATSSIRSTDTQYF
TRBV21-1	12	TRBJ2-5	-	-	-	CAFGGGTGTQYF
TRBV12-5	14	TRBJ1-1	-	-	TGTGCTAGTGGTTTCAGTGGGAGTCGAACTGAAGCTTTCTTT	CASGFSGSRTEAFF
TRBV20-1	14	TRBJ1-2	-	-	TGCAGTGCTAGTCCCGCGGGGGGCAACTATGGCTACACCTTC	CSASPAGGNYGYTF
TRBV19	15	TRBJ2-2	-	-	TGTGCCAGTAGTACCCGGACAGCTAACACCGGGGAGCTGTTTTTT	CASSTRTANTGELFF
TRBV19	13	TRBJ2-7	medium-sized	-	TGTGCCAGTAGTATGAGGTTGATGGGTGAGCAGTACTTC	CASSMRLMGEQYF
TRBV15	14	TRBJ2-5	-	TRBD1	TGTGCCACCAGCTCCTGGGACAGGCTAGAGACCCAGTACTTC	CATSSWDRLETQYF